The source of this T cell receptor beta chain is a study of blood T cell repertoires in COVID-19. Libraries were prepared by immunoSEQ multiplex PCR; TCRdb keeps only in-frame clonotypes and omits some of them. The repertoire holds approximately 80,000 clones, with 70% to 80% as singletons. The CDR3 is 15 residues long. With V trimmed by 3 bases and J by 9 bases, 4 bases remained unmatched. Germline loops: CDR1 SGHTA, CDR2 FQGNSA. The gene calls are TRBV7-2 and TRBJ2-1, with TRBD2 matching over 14 bases. Sequencing used peripheral blood. The TCR was taken from a middle-aged man with active or convalescent COVID-19. CDR3 region: CASSFFGLAGGEQFF. The CDR3 DNA follows: TGTGCCAGCAGCTTCTTCGGACTAGCGGGGGGTGAGCAGTTCTTC. The variable domain in full, with the rest retrieved from reference TRBV7-2 and TRBJ2-1, is GAGVSQSPSNKVTEKGKDVELRCDPISGHTALYWYRQSLGQGLEFLIYFQGNSAPDKSGLPSDRFSAERTGGSVSTLTIQRTQQEDSAVYLCASSFFGLAGGEQFFGPGTRLTVL.